This is a list of T cell receptor beta chains from one sample in a study of blood T cell repertoires in COVID-19. Sequenced by immunoSEQ multiplex PCR; TCRdb stores in-frame clones only, minus some. The sample records under 300,000 clones, about 90% being singletons. Sequencing was done on a sample of peripheral blood. The receptors originated from a woman under 40 with COVID-19, enrolled during active disease. The CDR3 runs from the conserved cysteine through the conserved F or W. The D gene is left open where the match is weak. Clone sizes are given selectively: once, few, many, or a class where the clone is expanded.

TRBJ1-2,NA,TRBV21-1,NA,CASRGDYGYTF,TGTGCCAGCCGTGGAGACTATGGCTACACCTTC
TRBJ1-1,NA,TRBV19,once,CASSMESPRDTEAFF,TGTGCCAGTAGTATGGAAAGCCCGCGGGATACTGAAGCTTTCTTT
TRBJ2-1,NA,TRBV7-9,NA,CASSLGGGDTNEQFF,TGTGCCAGCAGCTTAGGGGGCGGGGATACCAATGAGCAGTTCTTC
TRBJ2-1,NA,TRBV2,NA,CASRLGNEQFF,TGTGCCAGCCGCCTCGGGAATGAGCAGTTCTTC
TRBJ1-1,NA,TRBV6-5,NA,CATAVTGYGRTEAFF,TGTGCCACAGCCGTCACAGGGTACGGGCGCACTGAAGCTTTCTTT
TRBJ1-2,TRBD1,TRBV2,once,CASSVRDRVDGYTF,TGTGCCAGCAGTGTGCGGGACAGGGTAGATGGCTACACCTTC
TRBJ2-2,TRBD1,TRBV27,NA,CASSPTGGDTGELFF,TGTGCCAGCAGCCCGACAGGGGGCGACACCGGGGAGCTGTTTTTT
TRBJ1-1,NA,TRBV7-8,NA,CASSLGGRGTEAFF,TGTGCCAGCAGCTTAGGGGGGCGTGGGACTGAAGCTTTCTTT
TRBJ1-3,TRBD1,TRBV7-2,NA,CASSPRTGTGNTIYF,TGTGCCAGCAGCCCCAGGACAGGGACTGGAAACACCATATATTTT
TRBJ1-6,TRBD1,TRBV6-1,NA,CASSAQGAVGNSPLHF,TGTGCCAGCAGTGCCCAGGGGGCAGTTGGAAATTCACCCCTCCACTTT
TRBJ2-4,NA,TRBV12-3/TRBV12-4,NA,CASSPPSFTIQYF,TGTGCCAGCAGTCCCCCGTCCTTTACTATTCAGTACTTC
TRBJ2-5,TRBD2,TRBV10-2,NA,CASTEDLSGVRQETQYF,TGCGCCAGCACAGAAGACCTTAGCGGGGTTCGCCAAGAGACCCAGTACTTC
TRBJ2-2,TRBD1,TRBV9,NA,CASSATGWTGELFF,TGTGCCAGCAGTGCGACAGGGTGGACCGGGGAGCTGTTTTTT
TRBJ2-7,TRBD1,TRBV18,NA,CASSPTGTGMGTYEQYF,TGTGCCAGCTCACCTACCGGGACAGGGATGGGGACCTACGAGCAGTACTTC
TRBJ2-1,TRBD1,TRBV30,NA,CAWSATGVEQFF,TGTGCCTGGAGTGCCACAGGGGTTGAGCAGTTCTTC
TRBJ2-5,NA,TRBV11-2,NA,CASSFPLGGAQETQYF,TGTGCCAGCAGCTTTCCCTTGGGGGGGGCCCAAGAGACCCAGTACTTC
TRBJ2-7,NA,TRBV6-5,NA,CASRAEQGWYEQYF,TGTGCCAGCAGGGCAGAGCAGGGTTGGTACGAGCAGTACTTC
TRBJ2-1,TRBD2,TRBV10-1,NA,CASASGGRNEQFF,TGCGCCAGCGCCTCGGGGGGGCGGAATGAGCAGTTCTTC
TRBJ2-7,NA,TRBV4-1,NA,CASSQGVAHYEQYF,TGCGCCAGCAGCCAAGGGGTAGCCCACTACGAGCAGTACTTC
TRBJ2-6,TRBD1,TRBV19,NA,CATSDRSRSGANVLTF,TGTGCCACCTCGGACAGGTCGCGCTCTGGGGCCAACGTCCTGACTTTC
TRBJ2-7,NA,TRBV5-1,NA,CASSFTGISGSYEQYF,TGCGCCAGCAGCTTCACTGGGATTTCGGGGTCCTACGAGCAGTACTTC
TRBJ2-7,NA,TRBV4-1,NA,CASSQASSYEQYF,TGCGCCAGCAGCCAAGCTTCCTCCTACGAGCAGTACTTC
TRBJ1-2,TRBD1,TRBV27,NA,CASSFLDRGVYGYTF,TGTGCCAGCAGTTTCTTGGACAGGGGTGTCTATGGCTACACCTTC
TRBJ1-2,NA,TRBV4-1,NA,CASSQVLTSNDYGYTF,TGCGCCAGCAGCCAAGTTCTCACTTCAAACGACTATGGCTACACCTTC
TRBJ1-4,NA,TRBV7-9,NA,CASSPTQTGTSEKLFF,TGTGCCAGCAGCCCAACCCAGACGGGGACAAGCGAAAAACTGTTTTTT
TRBJ1-1,NA,TRBV10-1,NA,CASSETFRGTEAFF,TGCGCCAGCAGTGAGACCTTTAGGGGCACTGAAGCTTTCTTT
TRBJ2-1,TRBD2,TRBV4-2,NA,CASSLTSGGQYNEQFF,TGTGCCAGCAGCCTTACTAGCGGGGGCCAATACAATGAGCAGTTCTTC
TRBJ1-3,NA,TRBV7-8,NA,CASSDRSSGNTIYF,TGTGCCAGCAGCGACAGGAGCTCTGGAAACACCATATATTTT
TRBJ2-7,NA,TRBV28,NA,CASKEQGKVKQYF,TGTGCCAGCAAGGAACAGGGAAAGGTCAAGCAGTACTTC
TRBJ1-2,NA,TRBV19,NA,CASSIGAGFGYTF,TGTGCCAGTAGTATAGGTGCCGGGTTTGGCTACACCTTC
TRBJ1-5,TRBD1,TRBV10-2,NA,CASSGDRGNARDQPQHF,TGCGCCAGCAGTGGGGACAGGGGGAACGCGAGGGATCAGCCCCAGCATTTT
TRBJ1-6,TRBD1,TRBV6-4,NA,CASSDRDRDGSPLHF,TGTGCCAGCAGTGACAGAGACAGGGACGGTTCACCCCTCCACTTT
TRBJ1-3,NA,TRBV6-1,NA,CASSDQTAEWTGNTIYF,TGTGCCAGCAGTGACCAGACAGCAGAGTGGACTGGAAACACCATATATTTT
TRBJ2-5,TRBD2,TRBV7-9,NA,CASSLSGGKRETQYF,TGTGCCAGCAGCTTATCGGGGGGGAAAAGAGAGACCCAGTACTTC
TRBJ1-6,NA,TRBV27,NA,CASSYQGLNSPLHF,TGTGCCAGCAGTTACCAGGGGTTAAATTCACCCCTCCACTTT